Detailed here is one TCR beta chain. Its antigen is not identified. From germline, CDR1 is MNHEY and CDR2 SVGAGI. After removal of 6 bases from V and 3 bases from J, the junction contained 11 bases not matched to a gene. CDR3 length: 15 amino acids. This entry comes from a study of cytomegalovirus exposure and HLA in healthy donors. Findings and caveats of the study: HLA-A and HLA-B allele assignments for most subjects were reportedly predicted accurately using TCR beta sequences.

Amplification used 60 Vbeta primers and 13 Jbeta primers. TCRdb's copy holds only in-frame clones and misses some; the assay was immunoSEQ multiplex PCR. The sample lists around 200,000 clones; 83% were seen once. This TCR came from a girl aged 5-17 years in good health and CMV-seronegative. The rearrangement uses TRBV6-5 and TRBJ2-7, with TRBD1 matching over 7 bases. Sequenced sample: PBMCs. The CDR3 here is CASRSDREVVYEQYF. CDR3 nucleotide sequence: TGTGCCAGCAGGAGCGACAGGGAAGTGGTCTACGAGCAGTACTTC.